This T cell receptor (beta chain) was captured in a study of early T cells in non-severe SARS-CoV-2 infection. Notes on the study in general: Private and CD4 specificities were missed by VDJdb matching, which favored anti-spike CD8 responses.

CDR3 length: 14 residues. J lost 1 base, V lost 3 bases, and 2 bases had no gene match. Per the germline V gene, CDR1 is MDHEN and CDR2 is SYDVKM. From the 5' RACE reads, TCRdb called clonotypes with MiXCR, one entry per CDR3 protein. The sample lists about 80,000 distinct CDR3 sequences, 11% to 15% occurring once. As regards this clonotype: Its specificity is not known.

V and J are TRBV28 and TRBJ1-1, with 7 bases aligning to TRBD1. The origin of this receptor is an adult who was a healthcare worker with PCR-confirmed SARS-CoV-2 infection or an uninfected control (not recorded which). Sequenced: whole blood. The CDR3 loop reads CASSFRQGNTEAFF. DNA for the CDR3: TGTGCCAGCAGTTTTCGACAGGGGAACACTGAAGCTTTCTTT.